These T cell receptor beta chains were read from a single sample in a study of early T cells in non-severe SARS-CoV-2 infection. Each CDR3 protein is one row after TCRdb ran MiXCR on the 5' RACE reads. This table holds tens of thousands of distinct CDR3 sequences, less than 11% found once. The specimen was whole blood. These receptor sequences come from an adult who was a healthcare worker with PCR-confirmed SARS-CoV-2 infection or an uninfected control (not recorded which). CDR3s include the opening cysteine and the closing phenylalanine or tryptophan.

V,J,CDR3
TRBV4-1,TRBJ2-7,CASSQEGQGQGDEQYF
TRBV10-2,TRBJ1-6,CASSVSLGSPLHF
TRBV5-4,TRBJ1-2,CASSLGAAYNYGYTF
TRBV7-9,TRBJ1-4,CASSSHLGGGEKLFF
TRBV6-1,TRBJ2-5,CASSEARLGETQYF
TRBV7-3,TRBJ2-7,CASSPIVTYEQYF
TRBV29-1,TRBJ2-7,CRPALWYEQYF
TRBV7-3,TRBJ2-1,CASSLMGEDSYNEQFF
TRBV5-1,TRBJ2-3,CASRSDLRSTDTQYF
TRBV18,TRBJ1-2,CASSPVDRERGYTF
TRBV27,TRBJ2-7,CASSLLGGAGAEQYF
TRBV3-1,TRBJ2-3,CAGSQGRTSRGLTDTQYF
TRBV9,TRBJ2-2,CASSVGVRVTGELFF
TRBV5-1,TRBJ2-3,CASSSRTEHTDTQYF
TRBV29-1,TRBJ2-1,CSVWTSGGSYNEQFF
TRBV29-1,TRBJ2-3,CSVEIADTQYF
TRBV6-1,TRBJ2-2,CASSEFLGTEGLSGELFF
TRBV10-2,TRBJ2-5,CASSEQGRQETQYF
TRBV20-1,TRBJ1-5,CSARRDNQPQHF
TRBV5-4,TRBJ2-3,CASSSIQGALGTDTQYF
TRBV5-1,TRBJ2-3,CASSLAPGNGRDTQYF
TRBV2,TRBJ1-5,CASTRTGPNQPQHF
TRBV2,TRBJ2-7,CASSVEQGAYEQYF
TRBV29-1,TRBJ2-1,CSVAFRELLSYNEQFF
TRBV29-1,TRBJ2-1,CSDRQAPYNEQFF
TRBV9,TRBJ1-1,CASSAQGVEAFF
TRBV6-5,TRBJ2-2,CASKGVGTGELFF
TRBV4-1,TRBJ2-1,CASSQSGSIQFF
TRBV4-1,TRBJ2-1,CASSQELAGAYNEQFF
TRBV2,TRBJ2-5,CATKYQETQYF
TRBV6-1,TRBJ1-2,CASSEARGLEYGYTF
TRBV5-6,TRBJ2-7,CASSPGPTGEQYF
TRBV12-5,TRBJ2-2,CASGLVPNTGELFF
TRBV5-4,TRBJ2-2,CASSLEGQGRGKTGELFF
TRBV18,TRBJ2-7,CASSSGTAEISYEQYF
TRBV29-1,TRBJ2-7,CSVNTGTWAYEQYF
TRBV11-2,TRBJ2-7,CASSLETSGSYEQYF
TRBV3-1,TRBJ2-7,CASSLLQTGSYEQYF
TRBV20-1,TRBJ1-4,CSALGSATNEKLFF
TRBV5-6,TRBJ2-4,CASSLAVGALAKNIQYF
TRBV11-2,TRBJ1-3,CASSPLQGGRNTIYF
TRBV20-1,TRBJ2-5,CGFLGGETQYF
TRBV29-1,TRBJ1-4,CSVEDKGSRTFF
TRBV18,TRBJ1-1,CASSPLTGVNTEAFF
TRBV15,TRBJ1-5,CATSQQGSNQPQHF
TRBV5-1,TRBJ2-5,CASSVGLAGAETQYF
TRBV12-5,TRBJ1-6,CASAPWASYNSPLHF
TRBV2,TRBJ2-3,CASVEGVILYF
TRBV9,TRBJ2-1,CASSQLAGGPLEQFF
TRBV6-5,TRBJ2-7,CASSFSIGAYEQYF
TRBV28,TRBJ1-5,CASRRGNQPQHF